The next 17 T cell receptor beta chains were all read from a single sample in a study of blood T cell repertoires in COVID-19. Produced via immunoSEQ multiplex PCR; TCRdb's table is partial and in-frame only. The sample yields about 170,000 clones, 80% to 90% seen once. Sequenced material: peripheral blood. These TCRs come from a woman in her sixties or seventies who had recovered from COVID-19.

This clone was seen only a few times. This rearrangement joins TRBV5-4 to TRBJ1-2; D unresolved. This CDR3 spans 14 amino acids. Germline V gives CDR1 SGHNT, CDR2 YYREEE (reference sequence). V gave up 4 bases and J gave up 6 bases, with 16 bases separating them. Here the CDR3 DNA reads TGTGCCAGCAGCAACCGGGAGAAAGCCAATGGCTACACCTTC. Translating gives CASSNREKANGYTF.

The chain links TRBV4-2 to TRBJ2-7; 14 bases match TRBD2. The CDR3 covers 17 residues. Trimming removed 1 base from V and 2 bases from J; junction bases left unmatched: 4. Germline CDR1 LGHNA, CDR2 YNFKEQ. CDR3 sequence reads: CASSQVGLAGATYEQYF. The CDR3 DNA is TGTGCCAGCAGCCAAGTGGGACTAGCGGGGGCCACCTACGAGCAGTACTTC.

The CDR3 region is CASSPTREDTQYF. The CDR3 DNA follows: TGTGCCAGCAGTCCCACCCGGGAGGATACGCAGTATTTT. The chain employs TRBV12-3 or TRBV12-4 and TRBJ2-3, with a tentative D call TRBD2 (6 bases). Trimming cost V 5 bases and J 6 bases, with 12 bases left between them. There are 13 residues in the CDR3.

V and J are TRBV18 and TRBJ1-4; D is perhaps TRBD1 (5 bases). From germline, CDR1 is KGHSH and CDR2 LQKENI. V was cut by 0 bases and J by 7 bases, with 6 bases left in between. The length of the CDR3 is 13 residues. CDR3 amino acids: CASSPPGLEKLFF. CDR3 bases: TGTGCCAGCTCACCACCGGGACTTGAAAAACTGTTTTTT.

The chain employs TRBV15 and TRBJ2-7; D is unresolved. V dropped 0 bases and J dropped 0 bases, with 6 bases sitting between them. Germline CDR1 and CDR2: LNHNV and YYDKDF (reference sequence). This CDR3 comprises 14 residues. The CDR3: CATSRDGLSYEQYF. The CDR3 bases are TGTGCCACCAGCAGAGATGGGCTCTCCTACGAGCAGTACTTC.

The V gene is TRBV7-2, the J gene TRBJ2-3, with D possibly TRBD2 on 5 matching bases. This CDR3 has 15 residues. Germline V gene lookup returns CDR1 SGHTA and CDR2 FQGNSA. V shed 2 bases and J shed 9 bases, with 18 bases lying between them. The chain's CDR3 is CASSLFRPGDGTQYF. CDR3 nucleotides: TGTGCCAGCAGCTTATTTCGACCCGGGGATGGGACGCAGTATTTT.

This clone appeared once. The rearrangement links TRBV29-1 to TRBJ2-3, with TRBD2 identical over 9 bases. The junction had 5 bases not matched to a gene; V was cut back by 7 bases and J by 0 bases. Germline V CDR1 and CDR2: SQVTM, ANQGSEA. The CDR3 extends over 14 amino acids. CDR3 residues: CSASSGASTDTQYF. In DNA, the CDR3 is TGCAGCGCCTCTAGCGGGGCTAGCACAGATACGCAGTATTTT.

The rearrangement joins TRBV7-2 to TRBJ2-3; tentatively, D is TRBD1 (6 bases). The germline V gene has CDR1 SGHTA and CDR2 FQGNSA. V was cut by 0 bases and J by 1 base, with 8 bases left in between. The CDR3 loop spans 15 amino acids. DNA for the CDR3: TGTGCCAGCAGCTTAGCGGCAGGGGGCACAGATACGCAGTATTTT. Translating gives CASSLAAGGTDTQYF.

This clone has only a few counts. This sample includes further DNA sequences coding for the same CDR3. The chain uses TRBV28 and TRBJ1-2; 10 nucleotides match TRBD1. The CDR3 is 14 residues long. Germline lookup yields CDR1 MDHEN and CDR2 SYDVKM. Unmatched junction bases numbered 2, after V lost 3 bases and J lost 4 bases. The CDR3, as DNA: TGTGCCAGCAGTTTGCGGACAGGGGGCTATGGCTACACCTTC. Translation gives CASSLRTGGYGYTF.

The gene calls are TRBV11-1 and TRBJ2-6; D is ambiguous. Germline-derived CDR1 and CDR2 are SGHAT and FQDESV (reference sequence). The V and J ends lost 5 bases and 1 base respectively, with 9 bases between them. The CDR3 extends over 15 amino acids. The CDR3 bases are TGTGCCAGCAGCCCCCGTGTGTCTGGGGCCAACGTCCTGACTTTC. Its protein product is CASSPRVSGANVLTF.

This chain links TRBV6-1 with TRBJ1-5, with TRBD1 as a possible D gene (5 bases). Trimming removed 3 bases at V and 5 bases at J, with 11 bases between. Germline assignment: CDR1 MNHNS and CDR2 SASEGT. The CDR3 is 14 amino acids. CDR3 amino acids: CASSEAGWDQPQHF. CDR3 DNA sequence: TGTGCCAGCAGTGAGGCAGGGTGGGATCAGCCCCAGCATTTT.

J is TRBJ1-6 and V is TRBV3-1 (or the pseudogene TRBV3-2), with a weak D call TRBD1 (5 bases). Germline V gene lookup returns CDR1 LGHDT and CDR2 YNNKEL (reference sequence). Trimming left V 1 base short and J 9 bases short, with 13 bases between. This CDR3 has 15 amino acids. The CDR3 protein is CASSQGSAGLSPLHF. DNA for the CDR3: TGTGCCAGCAGCCAAGGGTCGGCAGGGCTTTCACCCCTCCACTTT.

The chain links TRBV6-5 to TRBJ1-6, with 8 bases lining up with TRBD1. CDR3 length: 14 amino acids. Germline V lookup: CDR1 MNHEY, CDR2 SVGAGI. V lost 6 bases and J lost 9; bases outside the gene matches: 7. The CDR3 region is CASSRDRTLSPLHF. CDR3 DNA sequence: TGTGCCAGCAGCCGGGACAGGACCCTTTCACCCCTCCACTTT.

V and J are TRBV7-9 and TRBJ1-1; 11 bases line up with TRBD1. V shed 5 bases, J shed 0 bases, and the junction held 8 bases outside the gene matches. This CDR3 is built from 17 residues. Germline CDR1 and CDR2: SEHNR and FQNEAQ (reference sequence). CDR3 loop: CASSPGDRGLLNTEAFF. In nucleotides, the CDR3 is TGTGCCAGCAGCCCAGGGGACAGGGGGTTGCTGAACACTGAAGCTTTCTTT.

The gene calls are TRBV5-1 and TRBJ2-3, with D possibly matching TRBD2 (6 bases). Per the germline V gene, CDR1 is SGHRS and CDR2 is YFSETQ. The CDR3 loop spans 15 amino acids. V was shortened by 5 bases and J by 2 bases, with 15 bases between the two germline ends. The CDR3 coding sequence is TGCGCCAGCAGGCCGTGGGACTTGGACACAGATACGCAGTATTTT. It is translated as CASRPWDLDTDTQYF.

This clone turned up a few times. The chain links TRBV5-1 to TRBJ2-3, with D uncertain. Germline values: CDR1 SGHRS, CDR2 YFSETQ. The CDR3 is 16 residues long. V lost 0 bases and J lost 0, with 11 bases in between. CDR3 protein: CASSLGSSHSTDTQYF. CDR3 sequence (DNA): TGCGCCAGCAGCTTGGGGTCTAGTCATAGCACAGATACGCAGTATTTT.

The chain links TRBV19 to TRBJ1-5; 8 nucleotides match TRBD1. Looked up from germline, CDR1 is LNHDA and CDR2 is SQIVND (reference sequence). The CDR3 contains 17 residues. Unmatched junction bases numbered 11, after V lost 6 bases and J lost 1 base. CDR3 nucleotide sequence: TGTGCCAGTAGCCCCAGGGGGCTCGCTCCAAGCAATCAGCCCCAGCATTTT. Its protein is CASSPRGLAPSNQPQHF.